Listed below are T cell receptor beta chains from one sample, sequenced in a study of OX40 agonist ivuxolimab in advanced cancers. Assay: immunoSEQ multiplex PCR; the TCRdb copy retains only in-frame clones and omits some. The table includes approximately 74,000 clones, about 90% detected once. The material sequenced was CD4+ or CD8+ T cells sorted from blood, taken in a trial of the OX40 agonist ivuxolimab. All receptors derive from an adult with an advanced solid tumor such as melanoma, head and neck, liver or kidney cancer. Both conserved end residues are part of each CDR3. A D gene is named only where the DNA matches it firmly. Clone size, where shown, is once, few, many, or a class for clones that have expanded.

D	V	J	size	DNA	CDR3
-	TRBV7-3	TRBJ2-1	-	TGTGCCAGCACCCTTAGGGCTAGCCCAGGGAATGAGCAGTTCTTC	CASTLRASPGNEQFF
-	TRBV30	TRBJ1-6	few	TGTGCCGGACGCGGTTCAAGCTCCTATAATTCACCCCTCCACTTT	CAGRGSSSYNSPLHF
TRBD1	TRBV19	TRBJ2-7	-	TGTGCCAGTAGTTTCCAGGGGGCGTACGAGCAGTACTTC	CASSFQGAYEQYF
-	TRBV19	TRBJ1-2	-	TGTGCCAGTAGTATAGCGTCCGGCTACACCTTC	CASSIASGYTF
-	TRBV5-5	TRBJ1-1	-	TGTGCCAGCAGCCCGTTTTCGGCGTACACTGAAGCTTTCTTT	CASSPFSAYTEAFF
TRBD2	TRBV18	TRBJ2-1	-	TGTGCCAGCTCAGCGACTAGCGGGAGCTCCTACAATGAGCAGTTCTTC	CASSATSGSSYNEQFF
-	TRBV7-9	TRBJ2-5	-	TGTGCCAGCAGCGTCGTATGGGAGACCCAGTACTTC	CASSVVWETQYF
-	TRBV2	TRBJ2-5	-	TGTGCCAGCAGTGGGCCCTTCTTGCTAGTAGATTTTTTCGGCCCCCCGGAGACCCAGTACTTC	CASSGPFLLVDFFGPPETQYF
-	TRBV19	TRBJ1-1	-	TGTGCCAGTAGTATTTACATGAACACTGAAGCTTTCTTT	CASSIYMNTEAFF
-	TRBV19	TRBJ1-5	-	TGTGCCAGTAGTATCGAGGTCCCCAATCAGCCCCAGCATTTT	CASSIEVPNQPQHF
-	TRBV9	TRBJ2-1	-	TGTGCCAGCAGCGTAGACCCGGGTAGCGGAGTCTCCTACAATGAGCAGTTCTTC	CASSVDPGSGVSYNEQFF
-	TRBV5-1	TRBJ2-3	-	TGCGCCAGCAGCTTGCTCGGGAGTCGGGGGAAAGCAGATACGCAGTATTTT	CASSLLGSRGKADTQYF
-	TRBV2	TRBJ1-2	-	TGTGCCAGCAGTGGACACACTTTACCCTATGGCTACACCTTC	CASSGHTLPYGYTF
TRBD2	TRBV5-6	TRBJ2-1	-	TGTGCCAGCAGCTTCTCCCCGGGACTAGCGTCGAATGAGCAGTTCTTC	CASSFSPGLASNEQFF
TRBD1	TRBV19	TRBJ1-6	-	TGTGCCAGTAGTACAACAGGGGGCACGGGGGCTCCCCTCCACTTT	CASSTTGGTGAPLHF
TRBD2	TRBV7-2	TRBJ2-1	few	TGTGCCAGCAGCTCGGTAGCGGGTAGCTCCTACAATGAGCAGTTCTTC	CASSSVAGSSYNEQFF
-	TRBV7-8	TRBJ2-2	once	TGTGCCAGCAGCTTAGAAGGCGGGGCGGCCGGGGAGCTGTTTTTT	CASSLEGGAAGELFF
TRBD1	TRBV5-1	TRBJ2-7	-	TGCGCCAGCAGCTTTGGACAGGACTACGAGCAGTACTTC	CASSFGQDYEQYF
-	TRBV27	TRBJ1-2	-	TGTGCCAGCAGGCTCCCTCGTAGCGCAGTAGGCTACACCTTC	CASRLPRSAVGYTF
-	TRBV5-4	TRBJ2-6	-	TGTGCCAGCACAGGGGACCCTGGGGCCAACGTCCTGACTTTC	CASTGDPGANVLTF
-	TRBV18	TRBJ1-4	-	TGTGCCAGCTCACCAGGCAGGGATGAAAAACTGTTTTTT	CASSPGRDEKLFF
-	TRBV28	TRBJ2-7	-	TGTGCCAGCAGTTTTTCAGTGCTTTCCTACGAGCAGTACTTC	CASSFSVLSYEQYF
TRBD2	TRBV28	TRBJ2-1	-	TGTGCCAGCAGTTTCCTGACTAGCGGGATAAGGGAACACTACAATGAGCAGTTCTTC	CASSFLTSGIREHYNEQFF
-	TRBV11-1	TRBJ1-3	few	TGTGCCAGCCAGGGTCCAGCAGGGAGGGAAAACACCATATATTTT	CASQGPAGRENTIYF
-	TRBV18	TRBJ1-5	-	TGTGCCAGCTCACCACCTTATAGCAATCAGCCCCAGCATTTT	CASSPPYSNQPQHF
-	TRBV5-1	TRBJ1-2	-	TGCGCCAGCAGCTTGGCCAACAGGGCAAATGGCTACACCTTC	CASSLANRANGYTF
TRBD2	TRBV11-2	TRBJ2-5	-	TGTGCCAGCAGCTTAGATCCGGGGCGGGAGGAGACCCAGTACTTC	CASSLDPGREETQYF
-	TRBV10-3	TRBJ1-6	-	TGTGCCATCAGTGAGGAGGGGCAGAATTCACCCCTCCACTTT	CAISEEGQNSPLHF
-	TRBV19	TRBJ1-3	-	TGTGCCAGTAGTCAAATGGGATTTGGGAATGGAAACACCATATATTTT	CASSQMGFGNGNTIYF
-	TRBV27	TRBJ1-1	-	TGTGCCAGCAGCCGTATTAGGGGGGTTGAAGCTTTCTTT	CASSRIRGVEAFF
-	TRBV7-2	TRBJ2-7	-	TGTGCCAGCAGTTGGGAATACTCCTACGAGCAGTACTTC	CASSWEYSYEQYF
TRBD2	TRBV19	TRBJ2-7	once	TGTGCCAGTAGTACCATAGCGGGACTGTCCTACGAGCAGTACTTC	CASSTIAGLSYEQYF
-	TRBV10-1	TRBJ1-1	-	TGCGCCAGCAGGGGGGAGGGAACTGAAGCTTTCTTT	CASRGEGTEAFF
-	TRBV6-5	TRBJ1-4	-	TGTGCCAGCAGTTATTCAGGGGCGGTAGGGGAAAAACTGTTTTTT	CASSYSGAVGEKLFF
TRBD2	TRBV7-2	TRBJ2-7	-	TGTGCCAGCAGCCTATTACGGGGGGGCAAGGAGCAGTACTTC	CASSLLRGGKEQYF
TRBD2	TRBV11-3	TRBJ2-5	-	TGTGCCAGCAGCCGAGCGGGGGGGCGCCAAGAGACCCAGTACTTC	CASSRAGGRQETQYF
-	TRBV7-2	TRBJ2-1	-	TGTGCCAGCAGCTCGGGCAATGAGCAGTTCTTC	CASSSGNEQFF
-	TRBV30	TRBJ2-2	-	TGTGCCTGGAGTGAGGGCGCCGGGGAGCTGTTTTTT	CAWSEGAGELFF
TRBD1	TRBV11-3	TRBJ1-4	-	TGTGCCAGCAGCGGGCCTCGGGACAGGCCCAACGTAAATGAAAAACTGTTTTTT	CASSGPRDRPNVNEKLFF
-	TRBV5-1	TRBJ2-5	once	TGCGCCAGCAGCTTGGCTAGGGGGGGCCTTGTGGAGACCCAGTACTTC	CASSLARGGLVETQYF
TRBD2	TRBV11-2	TRBJ2-1	-	TGTGCCAGCAGCTTACCCTTAGCGGGATCGTACTACAATGAGCAGTTCTTC	CASSLPLAGSYYNEQFF
-	TRBV12-5	TRBJ2-7	-	TGTGCTAGTGGTTTGGGGCAGGGCGTACAGTACGAGCAGTACTTC	CASGLGQGVQYEQYF
-	TRBV6-6	TRBJ1-1	-	TGTGCCAGCAGTTACTCGACTGAAGCTTTCTTT	CASSYSTEAFF
-	TRBV19	TRBJ1-5	-	TGTGCCAGTAGCGAAGGGGGAGGCAATCAGCCCCAGCATTTT	CASSEGGGNQPQHF
-	TRBV18	TRBJ2-7	-	TGTGCCAGCTCACCAAGGTTAACAGGGAGCTCCTACGAGCAGTACTTC	CASSPRLTGSSYEQYF
-	TRBV19	TRBJ1-1	-	TGTGCCAGTAGTAGGGGGAACCTTCGCTACACTGAAGCTTTCTTT	CASSRGNLRYTEAFF
-	TRBV11-2	TRBJ1-6	-	TGTGCCAGCTTTAGAAATATCAGGGATTCCTATAATTCACCCCTCCACTTT	CASFRNIRDSYNSPLHF
-	TRBV30	TRBJ1-6	-	TGTGCCGCCTCGTCCTCCTATAATTCACCCCTCCACTTT	CAASSSYNSPLHF
-	TRBV29-1	TRBJ2-2	once	TGCAGCGTTGCATGGGGGTTGGGGATTGAAGGGACCGGGGAGCTGTTTTTT	CSVAWGLGIEGTGELFF
-	TRBV27	TRBJ1-6	-	TGTGCCAGCAGTTTAAGAGAGGGTGATTCACCCCTCCACTTT	CASSLREGDSPLHF
-	TRBV4-3	TRBJ1-1	-	TGCGCCAGCAGCCAAGACGTAGGGCGGCCCTTAGCTTTCTTT	CASSQDVGRPLAFF
-	TRBV11-2	TRBJ2-1	-	TGTGCCAGCAGCTTAGTCGTGAGCTCCTACAATGAGCAGTTCTTC	CASSLVVSSYNEQFF
TRBD2	TRBV10-1	TRBJ2-1	-	TGCGCCAGCAGTGGGGGGACTATGAGTTTAAATGAGCAGTTCTTC	CASSGGTMSLNEQFF